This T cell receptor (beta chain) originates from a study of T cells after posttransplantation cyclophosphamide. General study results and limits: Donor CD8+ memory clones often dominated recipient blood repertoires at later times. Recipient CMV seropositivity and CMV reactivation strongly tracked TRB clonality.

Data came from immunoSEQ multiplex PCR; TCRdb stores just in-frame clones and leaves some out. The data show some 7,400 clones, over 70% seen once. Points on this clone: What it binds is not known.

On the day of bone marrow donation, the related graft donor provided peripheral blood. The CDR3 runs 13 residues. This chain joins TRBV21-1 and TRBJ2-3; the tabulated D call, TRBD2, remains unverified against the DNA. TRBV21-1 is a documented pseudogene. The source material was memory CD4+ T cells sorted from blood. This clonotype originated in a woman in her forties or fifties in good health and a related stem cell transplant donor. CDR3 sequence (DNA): TGTGCCAGCAGCAAAGGAGAAACAGATACGCAGTATTTT. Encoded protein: CASSKGETDTQYF.